This T cell receptor beta chain was sequenced for a study of beta chain features in type 1 diabetes. A word on this clone: Its target is not known.

In total, each donor contributed a single heparinised blood draw that averaged roughly 110 mL. Each population that was sorted was more than 98% pure. Findings and limits, study-wide: No resolution was reached here on whether HLA type influences TCRB rearrangement.

Expressed TCRB transcripts were sequenced because the isolated RNA had all been reverse transcribed beforehand. The repertoire was sequenced with immunoSEQ multiplex PCR; TCRdb's copy has only in-frame clones and lacks some. The sample yields around 280,000 clones, around 7.8% seen once. Sequences were obtained from central memory CD4+ T cells from blood. This receptor was taken from a woman between 18 and 29 years old in good health.

CDR3 nucleotides: TGTGCCAGCAGCGCAGGGATCTGGGGAGGGACTGAAGCTTTCTTT. Translated: CASSAGIWGGTEAFF. The rearrangement joins TRBV7-2 to TRBJ1-1, with D possibly matching TRBD1 (5 bases). The germline gives CDR1 SGHTA, CDR2 FQGNSA. The length of the CDR3 is 15 residues. Trimming cost V 5 bases and J 5 bases, with 18 bases left between them.